This is a list of T cell receptor beta chains from one sample in a study of metastatic and nonmetastatic thyroid tumors. Using MiXCR, TCRdb re-called clones from the PCR reads. This table holds about 20,000 clones, over 9% found once. Sequencing used blood. The receptors stem from a female donor with papillary thyroid cancer or a benign thyroid nodule (not recorded which). Some clones in this sample may be carry-over from other donors' samples. CDR3s include the opening cysteine and the closing phenylalanine or tryptophan. The D gene is left open where the match is weak. The size of a clone is reported for some rows only, either as once, few or many, or as a class for expanded clones.

TRBV2	NA	many	TRBJ1-3	TGTGCCAGCAGTGTCGACTCCGACTCTGGAAACACCATATATTTT	CASSVDSDSGNTIYF
TRBV6-1	NA	medium-sized	TRBJ1-5	TGTGCCAGCAGTTCCGGGGACTCTTCGCCCCAGCATTTT	CASSSGDSSPQHF
TRBV27	NA	NA	TRBJ1-5	TGTGCCAGCAGCACCGGGACTAATCAGCCCCAGCATTTT	CASSTGTNQPQHF
TRBV27	TRBD1	medium-sized	TRBJ1-6	TGTGCCAGCAGTTTACGACACGACAGGGGGTCACCCCTCCACTTT	CASSLRHDRGSPLHF
TRBV5-6	NA	NA	TRBJ2-3	TGTGCCAGCAGCTTCTTGACACTCACAGATACGCAGTATTTT	CASSFLTLTDTQYF
TRBV2	TRBD1	many	TRBJ2-7	TGTGCCAGCAGTCCAGTCACGACAGGGCGCGAGCAGTACTTC	CASSPVTTGREQYF
TRBV30	TRBD1	many	TRBJ2-5	TGTGCCTGGAGTGTATACACAGGGGCCCAAGAGACCCAGTACTTC	CAWSVYTGAQETQYF
TRBV24-1	NA	many	TRBJ1-2	TGTGCCACCAGTGATTTTCCGTGGGAGCAAAACTATGGCTACACCTTC	CATSDFPWEQNYGYTF
TRBV7-2	NA	many	TRBJ1-4	TGTGCCAGCAGCCCACCTCCGGGGACAAAGGAAGGAAAACTGTTTTTT	CASSPPPGTKEGKLFF
TRBV15	TRBD2	many	TRBJ2-3	TGTGCCACCAGCAAGAGTTGGATAGCGGGAGGGCCGAGCACAGATACGCAGTATTTT	CATSKSWIAGGPSTDTQYF
TRBV3-1	NA	many	TRBJ1-2	TGTGCCAGCAGCCAACCCGGGGAGAACGGCTATGGCTACACCTTC	CASSQPGENGYGYTF
TRBV2	NA	many	TRBJ2-7	TGTGCCAGCACCCAAAGGGCCCTCGGGGAGCAGTACTTC	CASTQRALGEQYF
TRBV5-1	NA	many	TRBJ2-7	TGCGCCAGCAGCTTGCGATACCCATCCTACGAGCAGTACTTC	CASSLRYPSYEQYF
TRBV2	NA	many	TRBJ2-1	TGTGCCAGCACCGCGGGACCGAAGGACAATGAGCAGTTCTTC	CASTAGPKDNEQFF
TRBV20-1	TRBD2	many	TRBJ2-3	TGCAGTGCCCCTATTTTGCGGGAGAGCACAGATACGCAGTATTTT	CSAPILRESTDTQYF
TRBV30	NA	many	TRBJ2-1	TGTGCCTGGAGTTTTGAGGGGGCCTACAATGAGCAGTTCTTC	CAWSFEGAYNEQFF
TRBV30	NA	NA	TRBJ2-7	TGTGCCTGGAGTGCCCCGTTGAGGACTGGCTACGAGCAGTACTTC	CAWSAPLRTGYEQYF
TRBV2	TRBD1	few	TRBJ2-5	TGTGCCAGCAGCCCAGGGGGTAGCGTGGGCCAAGAGACCCAGTACTTC	CASSPGGSVGQETQYF
TRBV27	TRBD2	medium-sized	TRBJ2-7	TGTGCCAGCAGGGGACTAGAAAGGAAAGAGCAGTACTTC	CASRGLERKEQYF
TRBV6-1	NA	few	TRBJ2-3	TGTGCCAGCCTCTCTCTAGAGTATACGCAGTATTTT	CASLSLEYTQYF
TRBV2	TRBD1	many	TRBJ1-6	TGTGCCAGCAGTGACTGGGGACAGGGCATATTTTCCTATAATTCACCCCTCCACTTT	CASSDWGQGIFSYNSPLHF
TRBV19	NA	many	TRBJ2-1	TGTGCCACCTCGACAGCCACGGGAGTGGATGAGCAGTTCTTC	CATSTATGVDEQFF
TRBV6-4	NA	many	TRBJ2-6	TGTGCCAGCAGTGACCAAGCAGGCTCTGGGGCCAACGTCCTGACTTTC	CASSDQAGSGANVLTF
TRBV6-1	NA	medium-sized	TRBJ1-6	TGTGCCGCCCTGCAGGCGAATAATTCACCCCTCCACTTT	CAALQANNSPLHF
TRBV2	NA	many	TRBJ2-6	TGTGCCAGCAGTGCATGGTCTGGGGCCAACGTCCTGACTTTC	CASSAWSGANVLTF
TRBV6-1	NA	medium-sized	TRBJ1-2	TGTGCCAGCAGTGAGGCCCCGGGACTCCGCTATGGCTACACCTTC	CASSEAPGLRYGYTF
TRBV28	NA	NA	TRBJ1-2	TGTGCCAGCACCTTGGAGGGAAAGGCTGGCTACACCTTC	CASTLEGKAGYTF
TRBV20-1	TRBD2	many	TRBJ2-1	TGCAGTGCTAGCGTAGCGGGAGTAGGGGATGAGCAGTTCTTC	CSASVAGVGDEQFF
TRBV7-8	TRBD2	many	TRBJ2-7	TGTGCCAGCAGCTTGAGTACTAGCGGGAGGGCCGAGGTTGGGGCCTACGAGCAGTACTTC	CASSLSTSGRAEVGAYEQYF
TRBV29-1	NA	few	TRBJ1-5	TGCAGTGTTGGAGACCCCCATTCCCGTCAGCCCCAGCATTTT	CSVGDPHSRQPQHF
TRBV20-1	NA	many	TRBJ1-5	TGCAGTGCTAGCTGGGACGGATCCCGAGATCAGCCCCAGCATTTT	CSASWDGSRDQPQHF
TRBV12-3/TRBV12-4	TRBD2	medium-sized	TRBJ2-2	TGTGCCATATCCGGGCGGGAGGGCCCTCCCGGGGAGCTGTTTTTT	CAISGREGPPGELFF
TRBV4-2	NA	many	TRBJ2-7	TGTGCCAGCAGCCAAGGGACGGGAGTAGGATTCGAGCAGTACTTC	CASSQGTGVGFEQYF
TRBV6-1	TRBD1	medium-sized	TRBJ2-7	TGTGCCAGCAGCCGGGGACAGGTCACTAACGAGCAGTACTTC	CASSRGQVTNEQYF
TRBV10-2	NA	many	TRBJ2-3	TGCGCCAGCAGTGAGTCTCCGGATATCACAGATACGCAGTATTTT	CASSESPDITDTQYF
TRBV20-1	TRBD2	many	TRBJ2-3	TGCAGTGCTAGAGATGGCCGGGACTACAAAACAGATACGCAGTATTTT	CSARDGRDYKTDTQYF
TRBV28	TRBD2	medium-sized	TRBJ2-1	TGTGCCAGCAGCGGGACTAGCGGGGGCAGTGAGCAGTTCTTC	CASSGTSGGSEQFF
TRBV15	NA	NA	TRBJ2-3	TGTGCCACCAGCAGACCCATCGTTGGGGGGGCCGGTCCAGATACGCAGTATTTC	CATSRPIVGGAGPDTQYF
TRBV6-2/TRBV6-3	NA	few	TRBJ2-1	TGTGCCAGCCGATCTGCCGGTCTATACAATGAGCAGTTCTTC	CASRSAGLYNEQFF
TRBV29-1	NA	many	TRBJ1-1	TGCAGCGTTAGGCGAGGAGAGAACACTGAAGCTTTCTTT	CSVRRGENTEAFF
TRBV11-3	NA	NA	TRBJ2-2	TGTGCCAGCAGCTTCGACAGCGCCGGGGAGCTGTTTTTT	CASSFDSAGELFF
TRBV7-6	NA	many	TRBJ2-1	TGTGCCAGCAGCGGCCCCGCGGGGCCCCAGGGGTACAATGAGCAGTTCTTC	CASSGPAGPQGYNEQFF
TRBV9	NA	many	TRBJ2-7	TGTGCCAGCAGCGTAGATCTAGGGTCCTACGAGCAGTACTTC	CASSVDLGSYEQYF
TRBV6-6	NA	medium-sized	TRBJ2-2	TGTGCCAGCAGTTATTTGAAGAACACCGGGGAGCTGTTTTTT	CASSYLKNTGELFF
TRBV7-8	TRBD2	many	TRBJ2-7	TGTGCCAGCAGCCCCGGGACTAGCGGGAGCCACGAGCAGTACTTC	CASSPGTSGSHEQYF
TRBV27	TRBD2	medium-sized	TRBJ2-7	TGTGCCAGCAGTTGGACTAGCGGGAGCTACGAGCAGTACTTC	CASSWTSGSYEQYF
TRBV4-3	NA	many	TRBJ1-2	TGCGCCAGCAGCCAAGAAAGTGGTGCATCCGCTTTTAACTATGGCTACACCTTC	CASSQESGASAFNYGYTF
TRBV18	NA	many	TRBJ2-7	TGTGCCAGCTCTGAAATTGGGACAAAAAGCTCCTACGAGCAGTACTTC	CASSEIGTKSSYEQYF
TRBV3-1	TRBD2	many	TRBJ2-2	TGTGCCAGCAGCCCTGTCGCGGGAGTAACCGGGGAGCTGTTTTTT	CASSPVAGVTGELFF